This T cell receptor beta chain was sequenced during a study of T cell responses to AZD1222 COVID-19 vaccine. Study-wide findings and caveats: The reported proportion of spike-specific TCRs targeting unmutated variant regions was nearly half. Repertoire sampling was restricted to post-peak T cell response timepoints.

The assay was immunoSEQ multiplex PCR, and TCRdb's table has in-frame clones only and misses some. This sample has 90,000 to 120,000 clones, with about nine tenths found just once. Doses given second, at about 4 or about 12 weeks, were pooled. This clone came up once. Its antigen is not identified. The germline CDR1 and CDR2 sequences are LNHDA and SQIVND (reference sequence). This CDR3 contains 13 residues. V dropped 2 bases and J dropped 4 bases, with 8 bases sitting between them. The sample here was peripheral blood, taken 28 days after the second AZD1222 dose. The origin of this receptor is an adult who received the AZD1222 COVID-19 vaccine. The chain joins TRBV19 to TRBJ1-1, with D perhaps TRBD1 (5 bases). CDR3 loop: CASSISRATEAFF. The CDR3 nucleotides read TGTGCCAGTAGTATAAGCAGGGCCACTGAAGCTTTCTTT.